This TCR beta chain stems from a study of shared clonotypes between healthy human individuals. The germline V gene has CDR1 SGHRS and CDR2 YFSETQ. This CDR3 contains 16 residues. V was clipped by 6 bases and J by 0 bases, with 18 bases between them. Measured with immunoSEQ multiplex PCR; TCRdb has only the in-frame clones, and not every one. This table holds just under 350,000 clones, 70% to 75% found once. This clone was detected only a few times. Every donor, a Caucasian adult, lived in Nashville, Tennessee. The sequenced material came from memory CD4+ T cells sorted from blood. Subset here: CD45RA-negative fraction. This TCR was sampled from a man aged 25 to 40 in good health. This chain uses TRBV5-1 with TRBJ1-2; D might be TRBD1 (6 bases). In DNA, the CDR3 is TGCGCCAGCAACAAGGGGGATTCTACAGCTAACTATGGCTACACCTTC. Translation: CASNKGDSTANYGYTF.